Listed below are T cell receptor beta chains from one sample, sequenced in a study of lung T cells in sarcoidosis with Löfgren's syndrome. One entry per CDR3 protein results from TCRdb running MiXCR on the reads. This table has 15,000 to 25,000 distinct CDR3 sequences, around 20% appearing once. Input material: CD4+ T cells from bronchoalveolar lavage. These receptors were collected from a human donor with sarcoidosis (Löfgren's syndrome or another form), or a control subject (not recorded which). Each CDR3 is given with its conserved first and last residue. A D gene is named only where the DNA matches it firmly. Part of the rows lack a size; the others show once, few, many or a class for expanded clones.

.	TRBV29-1	TRBD2	TRBJ2-1	TGCAGCGTGAGTTCCGCGACTAGCGGGGAAGAGTTCTTC	CSVSSATSGEEFF
many	TRBV11-1	.	TRBJ2-1	TGTGCCAGCAGCTTAAGGAAGTCCGGGTCCTACAATGAGCAGTTCTTC	CASSLRKSGSYNEQFF
once	TRBV6-2/TRBV6-3	.	TRBJ2-7	TGCGCCAGCATACGTCTAGGGTCCTACGAGCAGTACTTC	CASIRLGSYEQYF
once	TRBV7-2	.	TRBJ2-1	TGTGCCAGCAGTCTGTCAGGGATTGAGCGGTTCTTC	CASSLSGIERFF
many	TRBV7-2	.	TRBJ1-5	TGTGCCAGCTGCCGGACCGTTAATCAGCCCCAGCATTTT	CASCRTVNQPQHF
many	TRBV7-2	.	TRBJ1-1	TGTGCCAGCAGCTTGATTCCAGTAGGGACTGAAGCTTTCTTT	CASSLIPVGTEAFF
many	TRBV18	.	TRBJ2-3	TGTGCCAGCTCACTTTCCGCGGCAGATACGCAGTATTTT	CASSLSAADTQYF
many	TRBV28	TRBD2	TRBJ2-7	TGTGCCAGCAGTCCTAGCGGGCCGTCCTACGAGCAGTACTTC	CASSPSGPSYEQYF
.	TRBV18	.	TRBJ2-5	TGTGCCAGCTCACCCCGACACCTCCAAGAGACCCAGTACTTC	CASSPRHLQETQYF
medium-sized	TRBV6-1	TRBD2	TRBJ2-6	TGTGCCAGCAGTCAACCGTCGGGTAGCGGGAACTCTGGGGCCAACGTCCTGACTTTC	CASSQPSGSGNSGANVLTF
many	TRBV19	.	TRBJ2-1	TGTGCCAGTGAGCCCCACTCCTACAATGAGCAGTTCTTC	CASEPHSYNEQFF
many	TRBV28	.	TRBJ1-2	TGTGCCAGCAGTTTAAGTGGGCAGTACTATGGCTACACCTTC	CASSLSGQYYGYTF
.	TRBV2	TRBD1	TRBJ1-1	TGTGCCAGCAGTGGACAGGGGAACACTGAAGCTTTCTTT	CASSGQGNTEAFF
.	TRBV5-4	.	TRBJ1-4	TGTGCCAGCAGCGTACCGGGGCAGGGGAATGAAAGACTGTTTTTT	CASSVPGQGNERLFF
.	TRBV5-4	.	TRBJ2-7	TGTGCCAGCAGCTCTCCAGCGATGGGGCGCGAGCAGTACTTC	CASSSPAMGREQYF
few	TRBV11-2	.	TRBJ1-2	TGTGCCAGCAGGCCCGGGGGAGTCACTAACTATGGCTACACCTTC	CASRPGGVTNYGYTF
many	TRBV20-1	TRBD2	TRBJ2-3	TGCAGTGGGCTAGCGGGAGAGTTTGGCACAGATACGCAGTATTTT	CSGLAGEFGTDTQYF
many	TRBV18	TRBD1	TRBJ2-1	TGTGCCAGCTCACCTAGGACAGGGAGTGAGCAGTTCTTC	CASSPRTGSEQFF
many	TRBV24-1	TRBD1	TRBJ2-3	TGTGCCACCAGTGATATTGGACAGGGAACAGATACGCAGTATTTT	CATSDIGQGTDTQYF
medium-sized	TRBV6-1	TRBD1	TRBJ2-1	TGTGCCAGCAGTGAATTTACAGGGGGCAACTACAATGAGCAGTTCTTC	CASSEFTGGNYNEQFF
many	TRBV2	.	TRBJ2-3	TGTGCCAGCATGATGGACACTAGCACAGATACGCAGTATTTT	CASMMDTSTDTQYF
many	TRBV4-1	.	TRBJ1-5	TGCGCCAGCAGCCAAGATAGAGGTGCCAGGGGCAATCAGCCCCAGCATTTT	CASSQDRGARGNQPQHF
medium-sized	TRBV28	TRBD1	TRBJ1-3	TGTGCCAGCAGAGACCAGGGGGCTACTGGATCCGGAAACACCATATATTTT	CASRDQGATGSGNTIYF
medium-sized	TRBV25-1	TRBD1	TRBJ1-1	TGTGCCAGCACCGAAGGGACAGGGGCGATCACTGAAGCTTTCTTT	CASTEGTGAITEAFF
many	TRBV19	TRBD2	TRBJ2-3	TGTGCCAGTAGTATTCAACTAGCGGGAGCAGATACGCAGTATTTT	CASSIQLAGADTQYF
medium-sized	TRBV28	.	TRBJ2-3	TGTGCCAGCAGCATCGCGCAGGGCGGAGATACGCAGTATTTT	CASSIAQGGDTQYF
few	TRBV12-3/TRBV12-4	.	TRBJ1-6	TGTGCCAGCAGTCCGCGGTCCGGCAATTCACCCCTCCACTTT	CASSPRSGNSPLHF